A single sample gave rise to the 32 T cell receptor beta chains below, sequenced in a study of blood T cell repertoires in COVID-19. Using immunoSEQ multiplex PCR, the repertoire was profiled, and TCRdb retains in-frame clones only, with some absent. Of 380,000 or so clones listed, approximately 88% are singletons. The sequencing input was peripheral blood. Receptor source: a man aged 35 to 55 with acute or convalescent COVID-19.

The CDR3: CAWSGRKRDTEAFF. The DNA for the CDR3 is TGTGCCTGGAGTGGGCGAAAGAGGGACACTGAAGCTTTCTTT. The J gene is TRBJ1-1, the V gene TRBV30, with D hard to call. The V end lost 1 base, the J end lost 3 bases, and 12 bases lay between the germline ends. The CDR3 has 14 amino acids. The V gene's germline CDR1 is GTSNPN and CDR2 SVGIG (reference sequence). The entire variable domain, with the rest obtained from reference TRBV30 and TRBJ1-1, is as follows: SQTIHQWPATLVQPVGSPLSLECTVEGTSNPNLYWYRQAAGRGLQLLFYSVGIGQISSEVPQNLSASRPQDRQFILSSKKLLLSDSGFYLCAWSGRKRDTEAFFGQGTRLTVV.

V gene TRBV6-1 combines with J gene TRBJ2-3; TRBD1 matches at 10 bases. The CDR3 consists of 17 residues. Trimming took 2 bases from V and 4 from J; bases not matched to a gene: 9. From germline, CDR1 is MNHNS and CDR2 SASEGT. The CDR3 nucleotides read TGTGCCAGCAGTGAAAACTGGGAGACAGGGGGCTCAGATACGCAGTATTTT. Residues: CASSENWETGGSDTQYF.

This chain connects TRBV15 to TRBJ1-4, with 7 positions matching TRBD1. V shed 1 base and J 8 bases; nucleotides not matched to a gene: 7. This CDR3 has 15 amino acids. In germline, CDR1 is LNHNV, CDR2 YYDKDF (reference sequence). CDR3 region: CATSRVRDSREKLFF. The CDR3 DNA reads as TGTGCCACCAGCAGAGTGCGGGACAGTCGGGAAAAACTGTTTTTT.

The V call is TRBV7-3, the J call TRBJ2-7; D ambiguous. Germline V gene data show CDR1 as SGHTA and CDR2 as FQGTGA. Deletions cut 2 bases from V and 1 base from J, with 6 bases between. The CDR3 loop spans 13 amino acids. CDR3 in amino acids: CASSLSQSYEQYF. The CDR3 nucleotides read TGTGCCAGCAGCTTATCCCAATCCTACGAGCAGTACTTC.

The chain couples TRBV3-1 (or the pseudogene TRBV3-2) to TRBJ2-1; 10 bases line up with TRBD1. With V trimmed by 2 bases and J by 9 bases, 4 bases remained unmatched. Germline lookup yields CDR1 LGHDT and CDR2 YNNKEL (reference sequence). The CDR3 extends over 14 amino acids. CDR3 sequence: CASSQSGQGREQFF. CDR3 sequence (DNA): TGTGCCAGCAGCCAATCGGGACAGGGGCGTGAGCAGTTCTTC.

This chain uses TRBV27 with TRBJ2-1; D call uncertain. The V gene's germline CDR1 is MNHEY and CDR2 SMNVEV (reference sequence). This CDR3 has 12 amino acids. V was shortened by 5 bases and J by 7 bases, with 9 bases between the two germline ends. CDR3 sequence: CASSQRLNEQFF. CDR3 sequence (DNA): TGTGCCAGCAGTCAGAGACTGAATGAGCAGTTCTTC.

The chain has TRBV25-1 and TRBJ1-1; unclear D gene. The ends were cut back, 7 bases at V and 1 base at J, with 7 bases in the middle. The CDR3 runs 12 residues. In germline, CDR1 is MGHDK, CDR2 SYGVNS. CDR3 nucleotides: TGTGCCAGCATGGGCAGGAACACTGAAGCTTTCTTT. Translated, it gives CASMGRNTEAFF. Based on the CDR3 plus reference TRBV25-1 and TRBJ1-1, the full variable domain is EADIYQTPRYLVIGTGKKITLECSQTMGHDKMYWYQQDPGMELHLIHYSYGVNSTEKGDLSSESTVSRIRTEHFPLTLESARPSHTSQYLCASMGRNTEAFFGQGTRLTVV.

The chain combines TRBV9 with TRBJ2-6, with a possible D match to TRBD1 (6 bases). Looked up from germline, CDR1 is SGDLS and CDR2 is YYNGEE. The CDR3 is 16 residues long. The V and J ends lost 5 bases and 0 bases respectively, with 12 bases between them. CDR3 nucleotide sequence: TGTGCCAGCAGTGAGACAGGTAACTCTGGGGCCAACGTCCTGACTTTC. Protein: CASSETGNSGANVLTF.

V and J are TRBV6-5 and TRBJ2-7; 9 bases fit TRBD1. This CDR3 spans 14 amino acids. V lost 6 bases and J lost 3; bases outside the gene matches: 6. Germline V lookup: CDR1 MNHEY, CDR2 SVGAGI. The CDR3 region is CASSRGTGIYEQYF. The CDR3 nucleotides are TGTGCCAGCAGCCGGGGGACAGGGATCTACGAGCAGTACTTC.

This sequence joins TRBV2 and TRBJ2-5; 9 bases align to TRBD1. Germline V gene data show CDR1 as SNHLY and CDR2 as FYNNEI. The CDR3 has 16 amino acids. V trimming: 5 bases; J trimming: 5 bases; junction bases outside the gene matches: 12. The CDR3 protein is CASSKRGTGSRETQYF. CDR3 DNA: TGTGCCAGCAGTAAAAGGGGGACAGGGAGTAGGGAGACCCAGTACTTC.

CDR3 amino acids: CASSLYLYGYTF. CDR3 in DNA: TGTGCCAGCAGTTTGTATCTCTATGGCTACACCTTC. This sequence joins TRBV28 and TRBJ1-2; D is unresolved. The ends were cut back, 3 bases at V and 4 bases at J, with 6 bases in the middle. Germline V CDR1 and CDR2: MDHEN, SYDVKM. The CDR3 has 12 residues.

This clone has a handful of counts. The rearrangement links TRBV5-1 to TRBJ2-6; D gene uncertain. Germline CDR1 is SGHRS and CDR2 is YFSETQ. The CDR3 sequence is 16 residues long. The V end was cut by 3 bases, the J end by 4 bases, with 14 bases between. The CDR3 DNA is TGCGCCAGCAGCTCCACGGCCGGGTCAGGGGCCAACGTCCTGACTTTC. This sequence encodes CASSSTAGSGANVLTF.

This clone was counted ten times or more. V and J are TRBV10-1 and TRBJ2-7; possible D gene TRBD2, 6 bases. The V end was cut by 2 bases, the J end by 2 bases, with 19 bases between. Per germline, CDR1 WNHNN and CDR2 SYGVQD (reference sequence). The CDR3 has 17 amino acids. CDR3 in amino acids: CASSELTFITGAYEQYF. The DNA for the CDR3 is TGCGCCAGCAGTGAGCTTACTTTTATCACGGGGGCCTACGAGCAGTACTTC.

This clone was counted a single time. This sequence joins TRBV6-2 or TRBV6-3 and TRBJ2-7; tentative D call: TRBD2 (6 bases). The CDR3 is 15 amino acids. V was clipped by 0 bases and J by 3 bases, with 12 bases between them. Germline values: CDR1 MNHEY, CDR2 SVGEGT. CDR3 loop: CASSYSRDGYYEQYF. The CDR3 coding sequence is TGTGCCAGCAGTTACTCGCGGGACGGATACTACGAGCAGTACTTC.

V gene TRBV6-2 or TRBV6-3 combines with J gene TRBJ2-1; 10 bases line up with TRBD2. The CDR3 consists of 18 residues. Trimming removed 2 bases from V and 1 base from J; junction bases left unmatched: 8. Germline CDR1 MNHEY, CDR2 SVGEGT. The CDR3 DNA is TGTGCCAGCAGTTACGGTAGCGGGGGGACGGGATCCTACAATGAGCAGTTCTTC. Translating it yields CASSYGSGGTGSYNEQFF.

The chain combines TRBV6-5 with TRBJ1-2; D unclear. The germline V gene encodes CDR1 MNHEY and CDR2 SVGAGI. This CDR3 has 13 residues. Trimming shortened V by 6 bases and J by 2 bases, and 10 bases separated the two germline ends. The CDR3 protein is CASRALNNYGYTF. CDR3 nucleotide sequence: TGTGCCAGCAGGGCCCTCAACAACTATGGCTACACCTTC.

The genes are TRBV19 and TRBJ2-3; a possible D gene is TRBD1 (6 bases). Trimming took off 7 bases at V and 0 bases at J, with 11 bases between the two ends. The CDR3 runs to 14 residues. Germline V CDR1 and CDR2: LNHDA, SQIVND (reference sequence). CDR3 sequence reads: CASTRDTSTDTQYF. The CDR3 DNA is TGTGCCAGTACCCGGGACACCAGCACAGATACGCAGTATTTT.

This chain joins TRBV4-1 and TRBJ1-1; 8 nucleotides agree with TRBD1. Germline CDR1 reads MGHRA; CDR2 reads YSYEKL. CDR3 length: 16 residues. Losses at the gene ends were 0 bases for V and 3 bases for J; bases not matched to a gene: 6. This chain's CDR3 is CASSQDYTTGDTEAFF. CDR3 in DNA: TGCGCCAGCAGCCAAGATTATACGACAGGGGACACTGAAGCTTTCTTT.

The chain couples TRBV20-1 to TRBJ1-2, with D unresolved. V was trimmed by 1 base and J by 14 bases, leaving 14 bases between them. Germline-derived CDR1 and CDR2 are DFQATT and SNEGSKA (reference sequence). The CDR3 covers 11 residues. CDR3 region: CSARGRHHQTF. DNA of the CDR3: TGCAGTGCTAGAGGAAGACACCATCAGACCTTC.

The V and J genes are TRBV7-2 and TRBJ1-3; 9 positions agree with TRBD1. With V trimmed by 6 bases and J by 3 bases, 6 bases remained unmatched. The CDR3 loop spans 15 amino acids. CDR1 is SGHTA and CDR2 is FQGNSA in the germline V gene. In DNA, the CDR3 is TGTGCCAGCAGTCCCGGGACAGGGTATGGAAACACCATATATTTT. Translation gives CASSPGTGYGNTIYF.

The gene calls are TRBV27 and TRBJ2-3, with 12 bases matching TRBD2. The CDR3 consists of 17 residues. V shed 3 bases and J 1 base; nucleotides not matched to a gene: 5. The germline gives CDR1 MNHEY, CDR2 SMNVEV (reference sequence). The CDR3, as DNA: TGTGCCAGCAGTTTGAGGACTAGCGGGGTTCGCACAGATACGCAGTATTTT. It translates to CASSLRTSGVRTDTQYF.

The chain uses TRBV4-2 and TRBJ2-7; 7 bases line up with TRBD1. The germline V gene has CDR1 LGHNA and CDR2 YNFKEQ. Trimming took 0 bases from V and 0 from J; bases not matched to a gene: 5. The CDR3 sequence is 16 residues long. The chain's CDR3 is CASSQEWPGGSYEQYF. CDR3 DNA sequence: TGTGCCAGCAGCCAAGAATGGCCAGGGGGCTCCTACGAGCAGTACTTC.

The rearrangement uses TRBV4-3 and TRBJ1-2, with D perhaps matching TRBD1 (6 bases). Germline V gene data show CDR1 as LGHNA and CDR2 as YSLEER. The germline V and J ends were trimmed by 0 bases and 6 bases, with 20 bases remaining between them. The CDR3 contains 17 residues. CDR3 region: CASSQDFSSVGADGYTF. The CDR3 bases are TGCGCCAGCAGCCAAGACTTCTCCTCGGTGGGGGCGGATGGCTACACCTTC.

The chain carries TRBV28 and TRBJ2-1; D is perhaps TRBD1 (5 bases). Germline V gene sequence: CDR1 MDHEN, CDR2 SYDVKM. With 2 bases removed from V and 7 bases from J, the gap between germline ends came to 12 bases. This CDR3 comprises 14 residues. The CDR3 DNA reads TGTGCCAGCAGTTTAAGACAGCAAGTTAATGAGCAGTTCTTC. This encodes CASSLRQQVNEQFF.

The chain has TRBV7-2 and TRBJ2-7; D is uncertain. Germline CDR1 reads SGHTA; CDR2 reads FQGNSA. Trimming removed 5 bases from V and 0 bases from J, with 5 bases in between. The length of the CDR3 is 12 residues. As DNA, the CDR3 is TGTGCCAGCAGCGAGAGCTCCTACGAGCAGTACTTC. This gives the protein CASSESSYEQYF.

This clone was seen only once. The chain couples TRBV11-2 to TRBJ2-7; D uncertain. CDR1 and CDR2 (germline): SGHAT, FQNNGV. The length of the CDR3 is 13 residues. The V end was cut by 1 base, the J end by 6 bases, with 10 bases between. The CDR3 sequence is CASSLGASGEQYF. The CDR3 nucleotides are TGTGCCAGCAGCTTAGGCGCGTCGGGCGAGCAGTACTTC.

The V and J genes are TRBV6-2 or TRBV6-3 and TRBJ2-7; a possible D gene is TRBD1 (5 bases). Germline CDR1 MNHEY, CDR2 SVGEGT. The V and J ends lost 4 bases and 3 bases respectively, with 10 bases between them. CDR3 length: 13 residues. CDR3 sequence reads: CASSSQRGYEQYF. The CDR3 region has the DNA TGTGCCAGCAGTTCCCAAAGGGGCTACGAGCAGTACTTC.

The V and J genes are TRBV7-9 and TRBJ1-2; possible D gene TRBD1, 6 bases. The CDR3 is 13 residues long. Germline-derived CDR1 and CDR2 are SEHNR and FQNEAQ (reference sequence). Between the trimmed V and J ends, which lost 4 bases and 5 bases, there was a span of 11 bases. CDR3 sequence (DNA): TGTGCCAGCAGCTCCCAGAGGGGGTATGGCTACACCTTC. Amino acids: CASSSQRGYGYTF.

V usage is TRBV5-1 and J usage is TRBJ1-5, with 8 bases matching TRBD1. Trimming cost V 3 bases and J 4 bases; bases outside gene matches: 6. The length of the CDR3 is 15 residues. Looked up from germline, CDR1 is SGHRS and CDR2 is YFSETQ. CDR3 nucleotides: TGCGCCAGCAGCTCGACAGGGGCCGCTAATCAGCCCCAGCATTTT. This encodes CASSSTGAANQPQHF.

The rearrangement links TRBV7-9 to TRBJ2-1; D might be TRBD2 (6 bases). V was trimmed by 5 bases and J by 1 base, leaving 15 bases between them. Germline CDR1 SEHNR, CDR2 FQNEAQ (reference sequence). The CDR3 is 16 residues long. CDR3 sequence reads: CASSPRAGGSYNEQFF. The CDR3 DNA sequence: TGTGCCAGCAGCCCCCGGGCAGGAGGGTCCTACAATGAGCAGTTCTTC.

The rearrangement joins TRBV19 to TRBJ1-4; 10 bases fit TRBD1. CDR1 LNHDA and CDR2 SQIVND come from the germline V gene (reference sequence). The CDR3 is made up of 16 amino acids. V shed 5 bases and J 4 bases; nucleotides not matched to a gene: 7. CDR3 region: CASSATGGQSNEKLFF. The CDR3 nucleotides read TGTGCCAGTAGTGCGACAGGGGGCCAAAGTAATGAAAAACTGTTTTTT.

The genes are TRBV18 and TRBJ2-2, with 7 bases aligning to TRBD2. Germline V gene sequence: CDR1 KGHSH, CDR2 LQKENI. Losses at the gene ends were 2 bases for V and 5 bases for J; bases not matched to a gene: 5. CDR3 length: 15 residues. This CDR3 reads CASSPAGDGTGELFF. The CDR3 DNA follows: TGTGCCAGCTCACCAGCGGGGGATGGGACCGGGGAGCTGTTTTTT. The variable domain in full, with the rest retrieved from reference TRBV18 and TRBJ2-2, is NAGVMQNPRHLVRRRGQEARLRCSPMKGHSHVYWYRQLPEEGLKFMVYLQKENIIDESGMPKERFSAEFPKEGPSILRIQQVVRGDSAAYFCASSPAGDGTGELFFGEGSRLTVL.